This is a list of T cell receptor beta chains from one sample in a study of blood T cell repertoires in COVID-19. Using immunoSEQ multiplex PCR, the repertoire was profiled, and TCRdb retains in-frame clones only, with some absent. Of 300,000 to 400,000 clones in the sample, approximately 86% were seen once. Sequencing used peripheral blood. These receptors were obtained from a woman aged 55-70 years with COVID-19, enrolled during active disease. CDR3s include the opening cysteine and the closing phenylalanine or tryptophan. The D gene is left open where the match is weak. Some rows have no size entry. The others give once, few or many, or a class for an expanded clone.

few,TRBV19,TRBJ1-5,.,TGTGCCAGTAGTATAGTTGAGGGTAGAATCAATCAGCCCCAGCATTTT,CASSIVEGRINQPQHF
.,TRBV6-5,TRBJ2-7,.,TGTGCCAGCGAATCACTTGGGGGGGACAACTACGAGCAGTACTTC,CASESLGGDNYEQYF
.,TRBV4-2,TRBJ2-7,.,TGTGCCAGCAGCGCCGCCGGGGAGAACTCCTACGAGCAGTACTTC,CASSAAGENSYEQYF
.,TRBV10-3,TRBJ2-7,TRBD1,TGTGCCATCAGTGAGTCGACGGGACAGGGTTTCGAGTACGAGCAGTACTTC,CAISESTGQGFEYEQYF
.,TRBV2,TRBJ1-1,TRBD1,TGTGCCAGCAGTGGCCCAGGGGGCACTGAAGCTTTCTTT,CASSGPGGTEAFF
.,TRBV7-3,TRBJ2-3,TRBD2,TGTGCCAGCAGCTTAAGCGCGGGGGGCTCCACAGATACGCAGTATTTT,CASSLSAGGSTDTQYF
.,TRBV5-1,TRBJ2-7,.,TGCGCCAGCACGGTTTCTGTCCGAAGACAGGCCTACGAGCAGTACTTC,CASTVSVRRQAYEQYF
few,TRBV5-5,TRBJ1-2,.,TGTGCCAGCAGCTTGGGACCAGGACAGCAGTATGGCTACACCTTC,CASSLGPGQQYGYTF
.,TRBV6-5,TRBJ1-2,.,TGTGCCAGCAGTCTGACAGATAACTATGGCTACACCTTC,CASSLTDNYGYTF
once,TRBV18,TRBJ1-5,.,TGTGCCAGCTCAATCGACAGGACACATAGCAATCAGCCCCAGCATTTT,CASSIDRTHSNQPQHF
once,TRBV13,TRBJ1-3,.,TGTGCCAGCAGCTTCGCTACAGCTGGAAACACCATATATTTT,CASSFATAGNTIYF
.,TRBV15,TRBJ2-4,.,TGTGCCACCACTCAAATGACCGGGATGGGATCTGCAATAGCCAAAAACATTCAGTACTTC,CATTQMTGMGSAIAKNIQYF
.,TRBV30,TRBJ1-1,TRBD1,TGTGCCTGGAGTCGCCAGGGGGAAGACACTGAAGCTTTCTTT,CAWSRQGEDTEAFF
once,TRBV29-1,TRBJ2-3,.,TGCAGCGTTAAGGGCGCGGGGTGGGGGACAGATACGCAGTATTTT,CSVKGAGWGTDTQYF
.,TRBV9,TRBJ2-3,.,TGTGCCAGCAGCGGTAAAGCTAGCACAGATACGCAGTATTTT,CASSGKASTDTQYF
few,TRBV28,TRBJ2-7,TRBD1,TGTGCCAGCAGTTTAACGGGAAAGGACAGGGGGCCCTTCGAGCAGTACTTC,CASSLTGKDRGPFEQYF
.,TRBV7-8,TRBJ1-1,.,TGTGCCAGCAGCTTTCCATCGGGTGGGGCTTTCTTT,CASSFPSGGAFF
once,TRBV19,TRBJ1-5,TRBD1,TGTGCCAGTAGTATTACCAGGGGGCCGGGGAATCAGCCCCAGCATTTT,CASSITRGPGNQPQHF
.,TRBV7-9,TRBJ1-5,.,TGTGCCAGCAGCCCATTGGTAGGGGTTGGCGGCAATCAGCCCCAGCATTTT,CASSPLVGVGGNQPQHF
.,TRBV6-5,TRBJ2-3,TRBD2,TGTGCCAGCAGTTCCACTAGCGGGGGGGATTATACGCAGTATTTT,CASSSTSGGDYTQYF
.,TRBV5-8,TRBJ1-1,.,TGTGCCAGCAGCTTGGTTCAAGCTGTTGAAGCTTTCTTT,CASSLVQAVEAFF
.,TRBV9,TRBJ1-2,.,TGTGCCAGCAGACGAAGAGCGGGGAATACTAACTATGGCTACACCTTC,CASRRRAGNTNYGYTF
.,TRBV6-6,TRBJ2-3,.,TGTGCCAGCAGTTGGGGGACACGCACAGATACGCAGTATTTT,CASSWGTRTDTQYF
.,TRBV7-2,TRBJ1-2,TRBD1,TGTGCCAGCAGCTTAGGGACAGGGAAAAGAAGCTACACCTTC,CASSLGTGKRSYTF
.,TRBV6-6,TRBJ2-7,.,TGTGCCAGCAGTTACTCTAGCCAAGCAGAGTACTTC,CASSYSSQAEYF
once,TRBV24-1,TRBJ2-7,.,TGTGCCACCAGTGACTCCACAGGGTCCGACGAGCAGTACTTC,CATSDSTGSDEQYF
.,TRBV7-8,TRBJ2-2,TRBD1,TGTGCCAGCAGCATCCACAGGGGCGCCGGGGAGCTGTTTTTT,CASSIHRGAGELFF
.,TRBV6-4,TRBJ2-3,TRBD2,TGTGCCAGCAGTGAAACTAGCGGGGGTGCAGATACGCAGTATTTT,CASSETSGGADTQYF
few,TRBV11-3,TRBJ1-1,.,TGTGCCAGCAGCTTAGGCCGCGGCCCCGTTCTGGCTTTCTTT,CASSLGRGPVLAFF
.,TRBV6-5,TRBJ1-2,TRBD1,TGTGCCAGCAGTCCGGGACAGTACTATGGCTACACCTTC,CASSPGQYYGYTF
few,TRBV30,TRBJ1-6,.,TGTGCCTGGGTCCGGGGAGGGGCGAATTCACCCCTCCACTTT,CAWVRGGANSPLHF
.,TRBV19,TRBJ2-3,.,TGTGCCAGTAGTCGCACAGGGAATCGTCAACTCACAGATACGCAGTATTTT,CASSRTGNRQLTDTQYF
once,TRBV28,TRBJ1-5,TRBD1,TGTGCCAGCAGTCGAACCGGGACAGGGTATAGCAATCAGCCCCAGCATTTT,CASSRTGTGYSNQPQHF
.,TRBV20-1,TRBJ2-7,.,TGCAGTGCTAGTTATTCCTCCTACGAGCAGTACTTC,CSASYSSYEQYF
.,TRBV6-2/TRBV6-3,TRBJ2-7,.,TGTGCCAGCAGTTACTACCCCCTCGGAGATCCTTTCTACGAGCAGTACTTC,CASSYYPLGDPFYEQYF
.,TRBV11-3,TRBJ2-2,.,TGTGCCAGCAGCTCCCTTAGGAGGGGGGAGCTGTTTTTT,CASSSLRRGELFF
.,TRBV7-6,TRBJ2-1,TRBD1,TGTGCCAGCAGCGTTTGGACAGGGAATGGCGATGAGCAGTTCTTC,CASSVWTGNGDEQFF
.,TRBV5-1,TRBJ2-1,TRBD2,TGCGCCAGCAGCCCGGGACTAGCGGGCGGCTACAATGAGCAGTTCTTC,CASSPGLAGGYNEQFF
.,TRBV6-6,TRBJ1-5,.,TGTGCCAGCAGTCCCGAGGGGGGAGGGTCGGGCCATCAGCCCCAGCATTTT,CASSPEGGGSGHQPQHF
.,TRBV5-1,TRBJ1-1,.,TGCGCCAGCAGCTTGGCCGGCAGCGCTAACACTGAAGCTTTCTTT,CASSLAGSANTEAFF
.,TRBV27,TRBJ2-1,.,TGTGCCAGCAGTATACGGACTCTCATGGATAGGCAGTTCTTC,CASSIRTLMDRQFF
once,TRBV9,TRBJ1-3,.,TGTGCCAGCAGCGTAGTTTTAGGGGGCTCTGGAAACACCATATATTTT,CASSVVLGGSGNTIYF
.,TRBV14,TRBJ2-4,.,TGTGCCAGCAGCCCCTTAGGAGGGGACAGAATTCAGTACTTC,CASSPLGGDRIQYF
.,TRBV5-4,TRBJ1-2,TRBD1,TGTGCCAGCAGCTCGGACAGGGGAGACTATGGCTACACCTTC,CASSSDRGDYGYTF
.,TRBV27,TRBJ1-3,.,TGTGCCAGCAGTTTTGCCGGGGCTGGAAACACCATATATTTT,CASSFAGAGNTIYF
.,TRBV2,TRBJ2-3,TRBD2,TGTGCCAGCAGTGGACTAGCGGGGGGCACAGATACGCAGTATTTT,CASSGLAGGTDTQYF
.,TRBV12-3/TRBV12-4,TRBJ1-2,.,TGTGCCAGCAGCCTTAGAGGTAACTATGGCTACACCTTC,CASSLRGNYGYTF
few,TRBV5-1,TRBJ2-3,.,TGCGCCAGCAGCTTGGTGCTAGGAACAGATACGCAGTATTTT,CASSLVLGTDTQYF
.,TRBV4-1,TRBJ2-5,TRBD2,TGCGCCAGCAGCCAGTCTAGCGGGTGGGAAGTTAAACGCCAAGAGACCCAGTACTTC,CASSQSSGWEVKRQETQYF
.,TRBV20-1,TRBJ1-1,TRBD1,TGCAGTGCTAGTAGGCAGGGGGGTACTGAAGCTTTCTTT,CSASRQGGTEAFF